This TCR beta chain was identified in a study of T cells in Graves' hyperthyroidism and ophthalmopathy. The TCR beta CDR3 regions underwent amplification using RNA transcripts as the source. The HTBI set primed first-round TCR CDR3 RT-PCR. Via MiXCR, TCRdb re-called the multiplex PCR reads, giving one row per CDR3 protein. This sample has 600,000 to 700,000 distinct CDR3 sequences, with about 15% found just once. Trimming removed 3 bases from V and 8 bases from J, with 13 bases in between. The CDR3 loop spans 13 amino acids. Sequenced: blood. This receptor was identified in a woman aged 35 to 49 with Graves' ophthalmopathy. The chain recombines TRBV12-3 or TRBV12-4 with TRBJ1-2; D gene uncertain. CDR3 amino acids: CASSFDSSWGYTF. CDR3 bases: TGTGCCAGCAGTTTCGACTCGTCTTGGGGCTACACCTTC.